Sequencing of this TCR beta chain was carried out in a study of monozygotic twins with inflammatory bowel disease. TCRdb reprocessed the 5' RACE reads and stores each CDR3 protein as one record, lacking DNA. The sample table sets out some 200,000 distinct CDR3 sequences. One blood sample of approximately 2.7 ml was taken from each donor. In regard to this clonotype: The antigen is not known.

Study conclusions and caveats: Differing immunosuppressive treatments may have added variability to patient repertoires. The study found lower TCRbeta diversity (inverse Simpson) in IBD patients than in healthy co-twins.

Germline CDR1 reads SGHVS; CDR2 reads FNYEAQ. The CDR3 has 14 amino acids. The chain links TRBV7-6 to TRBJ1-1; lacking DNA, the TRBD1 call made by TCRdb goes unchecked. The sequence was obtained from a human donor with ulcerative colitis or Crohn's disease, or a healthy co-twin of an affected twin (not recorded which). Material: blood. The CDR3 protein is CASSLGGRRTEAFF.